Listed below are T cell receptor beta chains from one sample, sequenced in a study of T cell changes during pregnancy in multiple sclerosis. Data came from immunoSEQ multiplex PCR; TCRdb stores just in-frame clones and leaves some out. The data show 85,000 to 100,000 clones, roughly 92% seen once. This material consisted of peripheral blood, taken after pregnancy. All receptors derive from a female donor with multiple sclerosis, enrolled in a pregnancy study. Both conserved end residues are part of each CDR3. Each record gives: J gene, clone size, V gene, D gene, CDR3 protein, CDR3 DNA. A D gene is named only where the DNA matches it firmly. Size is stated for part of the rows, as once, few or many counts, or as a class when the clone is expanded.

>TRBJ1-1|NA|TRBV5-1|NA
CASSLWARNTEAFF
TGCGCCAGCAGCTTGTGGGCGAGGAACACTGAAGCTTTCTTT
>TRBJ2-6|NA|TRBV2|NA
CAVTQQGYGANVLTF
TGTGCCGTAACACAGCAGGGTTACGGGGCCAACGTCCTGACTTTC
>TRBJ1-1|NA|TRBV30|NA
CAWTGESFEAFF
TGTGCCTGGACGGGGGAGTCGTTTGAAGCTTTCTTT
>TRBJ1-5|NA|TRBV6-1|TRBD1
CASSATGGPHQPQHF
TGTGCCAGCAGCGCCACAGGGGGCCCACATCAGCCCCAGCATTTT
>TRBJ2-5|NA|TRBV4-1|TRBD2
CASSQVGLDQETQYF
TGCGCCAGCAGCCAAGTGGGACTAGATCAAGAGACCCAGTACTTC
>TRBJ2-7|NA|TRBV30|TRBD1
CAWNVQGAYEQYF
TGTGCCTGGAACGTTCAGGGGGCTTACGAGCAGTACTTC
>TRBJ1-1|NA|TRBV2|NA
CASSEISPEAFF
TGTGCCAGCAGTGAAATAAGCCCTGAAGCTTTCTTT
>TRBJ2-7|NA|TRBV25-1|NA
CASTRSQGSYEQYF
TGTGCCAGCACCCGATCGCAGGGGTCTTACGAGCAGTACTTC
>TRBJ2-2|NA|TRBV19|TRBD1
CASGKGQGGTGELFF
TGTGCCAGTGGCAAAGGACAGGGGGGCACCGGGGAGCTGTTTTTT
>TRBJ2-7|NA|TRBV28|NA
CASATGIEQYF
TGTGCCAGCGCTACAGGGATCGAGCAGTACTTC
>TRBJ2-7|NA|TRBV2|NA
CASEGTLNYEQYF
TGTGCCAGCGAAGGGACACTTAACTACGAGCAGTACTTC
>TRBJ1-4|NA|TRBV9|NA
CASSPPGHYATNEKLFF
TGTGCCAGCAGCCCTCCGGGACACTATGCAACTAATGAAAAACTGTTTTTT
>TRBJ2-7|once|TRBV5-4|NA
CASSPEGGTTRREQYF
TGTGCCAGCAGTCCTGAGGGGGGGACTACCAGGCGCGAGCAGTACTTC
>TRBJ2-4|NA|TRBV6-5|NA
CASSRGQLSKNIQYF
TGTGCCAGCAGCCGCGGACAGTTGAGCAAAAACATTCAGTACTTC
>TRBJ1-4|NA|TRBV10-3|NA
CATTAGRNEKLFF
TGTGCCACAACGGCAGGCAGGAATGAAAAACTGTTTTTT
>TRBJ2-7|once|TRBV5-6|NA
CASSLAQVYEQYF
TGTGCCAGCAGCTTGGCACAGGTCTACGAGCAGTACTTC
>TRBJ2-7|NA|TRBV6-5|NA
CASRLLESYEQYF
TGTGCCAGCAGGCTCCTTGAGTCCTACGAGCAGTACTTC
>TRBJ2-1|NA|TRBV10-3|TRBD2
CAINSGTSGRDEQFF
TGTGCCATCAATTCCGGGACTAGCGGGAGAGATGAGCAGTTCTTC
>TRBJ2-7|NA|TRBV2|TRBD2
CASSETRTGGISYEQYF
TGTGCCAGCAGTGAAACTCGGACGGGAGGGATCTCCTACGAGCAGTACTTC
>TRBJ1-2|NA|TRBV19|TRBD1
CASSRTGGSGGYTF
TGTGCCAGTAGTCGTACAGGGGGCTCCGGTGGCTACACCTTC
>TRBJ2-3|NA|TRBV19|NA
CASRTSSTDTQYF
TGTGCCAGTAGGACATCTAGCACAGATACGCAGTATTTT
>TRBJ2-7|NA|TRBV6-1|NA
CASSESIGGGSYEQYF
TGTGCCAGCAGTGAATCTATAGGGGGGGGCTCCTACGAGCAGTACTTC
>TRBJ2-2|NA|TRBV28|TRBD1
CASSGGQGMGELFF
TGTGCCAGCAGTGGGGGACAGGGGATGGGGGAGCTGTTTTTT
>TRBJ2-1|once|TRBV19|NA
CASSLNWGDWEYNEQFF
TGTGCCAGTAGTCTCAACTGGGGGGACTGGGAATACAATGAGCAGTTCTTC
>TRBJ1-1|once|TRBV9|TRBD1
CASSVVGTGYDTEAFF
TGTGCCAGCAGCGTAGTCGGGACAGGGTATGACACTGAAGCTTTCTTT
>TRBJ2-7|NA|TRBV7-2|TRBD1
CASSLGTTGDEQYF
TGTGCCAGCAGCCTAGGAACTACAGGGGACGAGCAGTACTTC
>TRBJ2-7|NA|TRBV5-6|TRBD1
CASSLRPGTGGMVYEQYF
TGTGCCAGCAGCCTACGTCCCGGGACAGGGGGGATGGTCTACGAGCAGTACTTC